The 5 T cell receptor beta chains listed next were all sequenced from one sample in a study of OX40 agonist ivuxolimab in advanced cancers. Clones were read by immunoSEQ multiplex PCR, and TCRdb kept only the in-frame ones, dropping some. The sample has tens of thousands of clones, 83% seen once. The sample consisted of CD4+ or CD8+ T cells sorted from blood, taken in a trial of the OX40 agonist ivuxolimab. These receptors originate from an adult with an advanced solid tumor such as melanoma, head and neck, liver or kidney cancer.

The chain employs TRBV27 and TRBJ2-7, with 7 bases fitting TRBD1. The CDR3 spans 15 residues. V was pared by 6 bases and J by 0 bases, with 8 bases of the junction left unmatched. Germline-derived CDR1 and CDR2 are MNHEY and SMNVEV (reference sequence). CDR3 in DNA: TGTGCCAGCAGCCAATGGACAGGTCCCTCCTACGAGCAGTACTTC. The encoded protein is CASSQWTGPSYEQYF.

The V gene is TRBV5-4, the J gene TRBJ2-7; D unresolved. Germline-derived CDR1 and CDR2 are SGHNT and YYREEE (reference sequence). There are 15 residues in the CDR3. The V end lost 0 bases, the J end lost 2 bases, and 12 bases lay between the germline ends. CDR3 nucleotide sequence: TGTGCCAGCAGCTTGGAGCCAGGAACACCCTACGAGCAGTACTTC. Translating gives CASSLEPGTPYEQYF.

The chain links TRBV18 to TRBJ2-5; TRBD1 matches at 7 bases. Trimming at V came to 5 bases and at J to 2 bases, leaving 11 bases not matched to a gene. The CDR3 is 16 residues long. Germline CDR1 KGHSH, CDR2 LQKENI. The CDR3 loop is CASSSRQGSAQETQYF. The CDR3, as DNA: TGTGCCAGCTCATCCCGACAGGGCTCTGCTCAAGAGACCCAGTACTTC.

The chain has TRBV9 and TRBJ1-2; D ambiguous. The CDR3 is 15 amino acids. From germline, CDR1 is SGDLS and CDR2 YYNGEE. With 3 bases removed from V and 6 bases from J, the gap between germline ends came to 18 bases. The CDR3 protein is CASSGRRVGWDGYTF. CDR3 sequence (DNA): TGTGCCAGCAGCGGACGAAGGGTAGGTTGGGATGGCTACACCTTC. The whole variable domain, filled in from reference TRBV9 and TRBJ1-2, reads DSGVTQTPKHLITATGQRVTLRCSPRSGDLSVYWYQQSLDQGLQFLIQYYNGEERAKGNILERFSAQQFPDLHSELNLSSLELGDSALYFCASSGRRVGWDGYTFGSGTRLTVV.

J is TRBJ2-2 and V is TRBV11-2, with D maybe TRBD2 (6 bases). CDR3 length: 10 amino acids. Trimming took off 8 bases at V and 8 bases at J, with 6 bases between the two ends. The germline V gene has CDR1 SGHAT and CDR2 FQNNGV. The CDR3 sequence: CASGGGELFF. The CDR3 nucleotides are TGTGCCAGCGGAGGGGGGGAGCTGTTTTTT. Full variable domain (missing parts from reference TRBV11-2 and TRBJ2-2): EAGVAQSPRYKIIEKRQSVAFWCNPISGHATLYWYQQILGQGPKLLIQFQNNGVVDDSQLPKDRFSAERLKGVDSTLKIQPAKLEDSAVYLCASGGGELFFGEGSRLTVL.